The 13 T cell receptor beta chains reported below all come from one sample, sequenced in a study of T cells after yellow fever vaccination. TCRdb passed the 5' RACE reads through MiXCR, listing each CDR3 protein once. The sample records about 200,000 distinct CDR3 sequences, around 3.1% being singletons. Sample: CD4+ T cells sorted from PBMCs, taken 10 days after the yellow fever booster vaccination. Receptors originate from a man between 18 and 29 years old who received the YFV17D yellow fever vaccine.

This clonotype was seen many times. The chain recombines TRBV18 with TRBJ1-4; the match to TRBD1 covers 7 bases. This CDR3 contains 14 residues. V shed 1 base and J 7 bases; nucleotides not matched to a gene: 3. CDR1 KGHSH and CDR2 LQKENI come from the germline V gene. In DNA, the CDR3 is TGTGCCAGCTCACCACAGGGGGCGTTTGAAAAACTGTTTTTT. It codes for CASSPQGAFEKLFF.

This clonotype was counted only a few times. The rearrangement links TRBV12-3 or TRBV12-4 to TRBJ2-5; D not certain. There are 14 residues in the CDR3. Trimming left V 3 bases short and J 5 bases short, with 13 bases between. The CDR3 loop reads CASSFRESRETQYF. CDR3 nucleotide sequence: TGTGCCAGCAGTTTTCGAGAGAGCCGCGAGACCCAGTACTTC.

The CDR3: CATSDSALASSGANVLTF. For the CDR3, the DNA is TGTGCCACCAGTGATTCGGCACTCGCCTCCTCTGGGGCCAACGTCCTGACTTTC. The genes are TRBV24-1 and TRBJ2-6; no clear D. CDR1 and CDR2 (germline): KGHDR, SFDVKD. Trimming took off 2 bases at V and 0 bases at J, with 13 bases between the two ends. The CDR3 length is 18 residues.

This clonotype was observed at least ten times. The chain joins TRBV12-3 or TRBV12-4 to TRBJ2-7; perhaps TRBD1 as D (5 bases). This CDR3 comprises 13 residues. Trimming stripped 7 bases from V and 4 bases from J, with 14 bases between. For the CDR3, the DNA is TGTGCCAGCATCTCGGCCCAGGGTTACGAGCAGTACTTC. Residues: CASISAQGYEQYF.

This clonotype has a handful of counts. V is TRBV28 and J is TRBJ2-3; 11 positions match TRBD2. The V and J ends lost 3 bases and 5 bases, in that order; junction bases with no gene match: 4. This CDR3 comprises 15 residues. CDR1 is MDHEN, CDR2 SYDVKM, per germline. CDR3: CASSFSGGAQDTQYF. The CDR3 bases are TGTGCCAGCAGTTTTAGCGGGGGGGCCCAAGATACGCAGTATTTT.

The V and J genes are TRBV2 and TRBJ2-7; D not resolved. Trimming stripped 6 bases from V and 3 bases from J, with 6 bases between. CDR3 length: 11 residues. The germline gives CDR1 SNHLY, CDR2 FYNNEI. The CDR3 loop reads CASSGVYEQYV. The CDR3, as DNA: TGTGCCAGCAGCGGTGTCTACGAGCAGTACGTC.

A few counts support this clonotype. The J gene is TRBJ1-2, the V gene TRBV29-1, with D uncertain. Germline assignment: CDR1 SQVTM and CDR2 ANQGSEA. The CDR3 is 12 amino acids. With 8 bases removed from V and 2 bases from J, the gap between germline ends came to 12 bases. The CDR3 is CSTTADNYGYTF. CDR3 nucleotides: TGCAGCACCACGGCAGACAACTATGGCTACACCTTC.

This clonotype was recorded at least ten times. This chain joins TRBV20-1 and TRBJ2-3; 11 nucleotides agree with TRBD2. V gave up 4 bases and J gave up 0 bases; unmatched junction bases: 3. This CDR3 contains 15 residues. Germline loops: CDR1 DFQATT, CDR2 SNEGSKA (reference sequence). CDR3 in DNA: TGCAGTGCTATAGCGGGGGGGGAAAGCACAGATACGCAGTATTTT. It yields the protein CSAIAGGESTDTQYF.

This clonotype was picked up many times. The chain couples TRBV20-1 to TRBJ2-1, with 9 nucleotides matching TRBD1. V gave up 8 bases and J gave up 7 bases; unmatched junction bases: 3. CDR1 and CDR2 from the germline V gene are DFQATT and SNEGSKA (reference sequence). This CDR3 contains 11 residues. DNA of the CDR3: TGCAGTCCCGGACAGGGGAATGAGCAGTTCTTC. Its translation is CSPGQGNEQFF.

The chain couples TRBV7-2 to TRBJ2-7; 9 positions match TRBD2. Germline V CDR1 and CDR2: SGHTA, FQGNSA. This CDR3 has 16 amino acids. J was trimmed by 2 bases and V by 0 bases; bases with no gene match: 5. CDR3 in amino acids: CASSLASGGITYEQYF. DNA for the CDR3: TGTGCCAGCAGCTTAGCGAGCGGGGGGATTACCTACGAGCAGTACTTC.

This clonotype was counted only a few times. V and J are TRBV18 and TRBJ2-5, with D unresolved. Germline CDR1 reads KGHSH; CDR2 reads LQKENI. The germline V and J ends were trimmed by 3 bases and 6 bases, with 11 bases remaining between them. The CDR3 loop spans 13 amino acids. In DNA form, the CDR3 reads TGTGCCAGCTCACCCCCTTCATCAAAGACCCAGTACTTC. It is translated as CASSPPSSKTQYF.

CDR3 in DNA: TGTGCAAGTCGCCCCCCTCACGTCTCCTACAATGAGCAGTTCTTC. Translated, it gives CASRPPHVSYNEQFF. The chain combines TRBV12-2 with TRBJ2-1; the listed D gene, TRBD1, was not tested against the DNA. TRBV12-2 is annotated as a pseudogene. The CDR3 consists of 15 residues.

This clonotype was seen repeatedly, ten times or more. The V call is TRBV5-1, the J call TRBJ2-1; 8 bases agree with TRBD2. V dropped 4 bases and J dropped 7; count of bases not matched to a gene: 10. The CDR3 has 15 amino acids. Germline assignment: CDR1 SGHRS and CDR2 YFSETQ. The CDR3 region is CASSPLPGGQNEQFF. Here the CDR3 DNA reads TGCGCCAGCAGCCCGCTCCCGGGGGGGCAGAATGAGCAGTTCTTC. Full variable domain (rest looked up from reference TRBV5-1 and TRBJ2-1): KAGVTQTPRYLIKTRGQQVTLSCSPISGHRSVSWYQQTPGQGLQFLFEYFSETQRNKGNFPGRFSGRQFSNSRSEMNVSTLELGDSALYLCASSPLPGGQNEQFFGPGTRLTVL.